The 18 T cell receptor beta chains below come from one sample, sequenced in a study of early T cells in non-severe SARS-CoV-2 infection listed by TCRdb under 2021. The library was generated by 5' RACE. The data were produced on a NextSeq 500. TCRdb reprocessed the public reads (quality trimming at Q25 with fastp, clone calling with MiXCR) and kept in-frame beta chains. Every entry covers one CDR3 protein and lists the most common genes and DNA from its rows. For this sample there are about 48,000 distinct CDR3 sequences; around 13% appear just once. More than 8.5% of the sample is in the top ten clones. Material: whole blood. All receptors come from an adult who was a healthcare worker with PCR-confirmed SARS-CoV-2 infection or an uninfected control (not recorded which).

This clonotype was found a few times. The CDR3, as DNA: TGTGCCAGCAGTCCCCGGACAGCAGAACATTACAATGAGCAGTTCTTC. This gives the protein CASSPRTAEHYNEQFF. This chain joins TRBV28 and TRBJ2-1, with D possibly being TRBD1 (6 bases). The V end was cut by 5 bases, the J end by 4 bases, with 18 bases between. Germline loops: CDR1 MDHEN, CDR2 SYDVKM. The CDR3 covers 16 residues.

This clonotype was observed many times. V gene TRBV5-1 combines with J gene TRBJ2-1; D is unclear. This CDR3 is built from 15 residues. V dropped 3 bases and J dropped 0 bases, with 10 bases sitting between them. Per the germline V gene, CDR1 is SGHRS and CDR2 is YFSETQ. The CDR3: CASSSMISSYNEQFF. CDR3 in DNA: TGCGCCAGCAGCTCAATGATTAGCTCCTACAATGAGCAGTTCTTC.

This rearrangement joins TRBV28 to TRBJ2-6, with D possibly being TRBD1 or TRBD2 (6 bases each). This CDR3 has 17 amino acids. V lost 11 bases, J lost 2 bases, and 22 bases lay in between. Per germline, CDR1 MDHEN and CDR2 SYDVKM. CDR3 region: CASRPTGANAGANVLTF. As DNA, the CDR3 is TGTGCCTCCCGGCCCACGGGGGCAAACGCTGGGGCCAACGTCCTGACTTTC. Using reference TRBV28 and TRBJ2-6 for the parts outside the CDR3, the full variable domain is DVKVTQSSRYLVKRTGEKVFLECVQDMDHENMFWYRQDPGLGLRLIYFSYDVKMKEKGDIPEGYSVSREKKERFSLILESASTNQTSMYLCASRPTGANAGANVLTFGAGSRLTVL.

This clonotype appeared a few times. The CDR3 loop is CASSPFHSTGELFF. Written as DNA, the CDR3 is TGTGCCAGCAGCCCCTTTCACTCAACCGGGGAGCTGTTTTTT. The rearrangement joins TRBV3-1 to TRBJ2-2; D gene uncertain. V was clipped by 4 bases and J by 5 bases, with 11 bases between them. Germline CDR1 is LGHDT and CDR2 is YNNKEL (reference sequence). The CDR3 has 14 residues.

Ten or more counts support this clonotype. The chain couples TRBV28 to TRBJ1-5; unclear D gene. CDR3 size: 15 residues. V lost 7 bases, J lost 0 bases, and 13 bases lay in between. In germline, CDR1 is MDHEN, CDR2 SYDVKM. In DNA, the CDR3 is TGTGCCAGCAAGGAGGCAGGCTTTAGCAATCAGCCCCAGCATTTT. Translated: CASKEAGFSNQPQHF.

The chain uses TRBV1 and TRBJ2-3; the DNA was not compared with TRBD2, the D call given in the table. TRBV1 is a recognized pseudogene. This CDR3 is 19 amino acids long. This CDR3 reads CTSSQSPGLANESTDTQYF. The CDR3 DNA is TGCACCAGCAGCCAATCGCCGGGACTAGCGAATGAAAGCACAGATACGCAGTATTTT.

This chain links TRBV7-6 with TRBJ2-2; no definite D call. The CDR3 length is 15 residues. The germline V gene has CDR1 SGHVS and CDR2 FNYEAQ. Trimming cost V 5 bases and J 2 bases, with 12 bases left between them. CDR3 nucleotides: TGTGCCAGCAGCCCCAGGCCGACCAACACCGGGGAGCTGTTTTTT. It yields the protein CASSPRPTNTGELFF.

The chain joins TRBV7-7 to TRBJ2-2, with D perhaps matching TRBD1 (6 bases). Per germline, CDR1 SSHAT and CDR2 FNYEAQ (reference sequence). Trimming removed 5 bases at V and 1 base at J, with 11 bases between. The CDR3 sequence is 15 residues long. CDR3 protein: CASSPTTGNTGELFF. Here the CDR3 DNA reads TGTGCCAGCAGCCCCACGACAGGGAACACCGGGGAGCTGTTTTTT.

This clonotype was seen repeatedly, ten times or more. The chain joins TRBV18 to TRBJ1-1, with a tentative D call TRBD1 (5 bases). The CDR3 is 13 residues long. The germline V gene encodes CDR1 KGHSH and CDR2 LQKENI. Trimming pared 2 bases from V and 9 bases from J, leaving 13 bases between. In DNA form, the CDR3 reads TGTGCCAGCTCACCAACCCAGGGAATCCAAGCTTTCTTT. It codes for CASSPTQGIQAFF.

There are a few counts of this clonotype. The chain has TRBV5-1 and TRBJ1-1; TRBD1 matches at 7 bases. Germline V gene data show CDR1 as SGHRS and CDR2 as YFSETQ. The CDR3 extends over 14 amino acids. The J segment lost 0 bases and the V segment lost 4 bases, leaving 3 bases of the junction unmatched. The CDR3 protein is CASSPGQVNTEAFF. In nucleotides, the CDR3 is TGCGCCAGCAGCCCCGGACAGGTGAACACTGAAGCTTTCTTT.

The genes are TRBV9 and TRBJ1-1, with D possibly TRBD1 on 6 matching bases. The germline gives CDR1 SGDLS, CDR2 YYNGEE. The CDR3 has 15 amino acids. Trimming cost V 3 bases and J 6 bases, with 18 bases left between them. The chain's CDR3 is CASSEASRGIAEAFF. The CDR3 coding sequence is TGTGCCAGCAGCGAGGCCTCCAGGGGTATTGCTGAAGCTTTCTTT.

Many counts were recorded for this clonotype. This CDR3 is CSAVPGADTEAFF. The DNA for the CDR3 is TGCAGTGCCGTACCGGGGGCGGACACTGAAGCTTTCTTT. The V and J genes are TRBV20-1 and TRBJ1-1, with TRBD1 as a possible D gene (6 bases). The CDR3 is made up of 13 amino acids. CDR1 and CDR2 from the germline V gene are DFQATT and SNEGSKA (reference sequence). Trimming stripped 6 bases from V and 3 bases from J, with 14 bases between.

This clonotype was picked up many times. The chain joins TRBV18 to TRBJ2-6; 8 bases are shared with TRBD1. This CDR3 is 18 amino acids long. The germline V gene encodes CDR1 KGHSH and CDR2 LQKENI. V lost 5 bases to trimming and J lost 0 bases; unmatched junction nucleotides: 9. CDR3: CASSSDRVESSGANVLTF. CDR3 bases: TGTGCCAGCTCATCGGACAGGGTGGAGTCCTCTGGGGCCAACGTCCTGACTTTC. Based on the CDR3 plus reference TRBV18 and TRBJ2-6, the full variable domain is NAGVMQNPRHLVRRRGQEARLRCSPMKGHSHVYWYRQLPEEGLKFMVYLQKENIIDESGMPKERFSAEFPKEGPSILRIQQVVRGDSAAYFCASSSDRVESSGANVLTFGAGSRLTVL.

The rearrangement links TRBV27 to TRBJ1-6; possibly TRBD1 for D (6 bases). Germline V gene lookup returns CDR1 MNHEY and CDR2 SMNVEV (reference sequence). The CDR3 runs 13 residues. V dropped 6 bases and J dropped 9 bases, with 12 bases sitting between them. CDR3 in amino acids: CASRTTGSSPLHF. CDR3 DNA sequence: TGTGCCAGCAGGACTACAGGGTCTTCACCCCTCCACTTT.

At least ten counts were recorded for this clonotype. This chain joins TRBV28 and TRBJ1-4; 8 nucleotides align to TRBD1. CDR1 is MDHEN, CDR2 SYDVKM, per germline. This CDR3 has 17 residues. V gave up 5 bases and J gave up 5 bases; unmatched junction bases: 13. The DNA for the CDR3 is TGTGCCAGCAGTCCCGGGACAGGTCGCCGAATCAATGAAAAACTGTTTTTT. Its translation is CASSPGTGRRINEKLFF. Looking up the rest from reference TRBV28 and TRBJ1-4 gives the full variable domain: DVKVTQSSRYLVKRTGEKVFLECVQDMDHENMFWYRQDPGLGLRLIYFSYDVKMKEKGDIPEGYSVSREKKERFSLILESASTNQTSMYLCASSPGTGRRINEKLFFGSGTQLSVL.

This clonotype was detected ten times or more. The rearrangement links TRBV5-4 to TRBJ1-1; 8 nucleotides align to TRBD1. V was pared by 4 bases and J by 6 bases, with 8 bases of the junction left unmatched. The CDR3 contains 14 residues. Per the germline V gene, CDR1 is SGHNT and CDR2 is YYREEE (reference sequence). The CDR3 coding sequence is TGTGCCAGCAGCAAGGGACAGGTGGATGCTGAAGCTTTCTTT. It codes for CASSKGQVDAEAFF.

This clonotype was recorded a few times. The DNA for the CDR3 is TGCAGTGCTAGAGATCAATCCCAAGAGACCCAGTACTTC. This encodes CSARDQSQETQYF. The chain links TRBV20-1 to TRBJ2-5; D remains unclear. V was cut by 0 bases and J by 1 base, with 6 bases left in between. Germline values: CDR1 DFQATT, CDR2 SNEGSKA (reference sequence). The CDR3 sequence is 13 residues long.

In regard to this clonotype: A much bigger clone sits one base away, suggesting this may be a read error. Lacking the conserved final phenylalanine or tryptophan, this CDR3 likely reflects a read error. This sequence joins TRBV29-1 and TRBJ2-1; 11 nucleotides line up with TRBD1. Trimming cost V 3 bases and J 9 bases; bases outside gene matches: 10. Germline CDR1 and CDR2: SQVTM and ANQGSEA. The CDR3 contains 15 residues. The DNA for the CDR3 is TGCAGCGTTGATTGGTCAGGACAGGGGGCGATTGAGCAGTTCCTC. Its translation: CSVDWSGQGAIEQFL.